These 7 T cell receptor beta chains originate from one sample sequenced in a study of CD8 T cells in Susac syndrome. Reverse transcription used about 0.45 to 1 ug RNA and random hexamers. TCRdb re-analysed the immunoSEQ multiplex PCR reads in MiXCR, keeping a single row per CDR3 protein. This table holds about 140,000 distinct CDR3 sequences, roughly 94% found once. Sequencing was done on a sample of CD8+ T cells from PBMCs. These receptors all stem from a human donor with Susac syndrome.

The J gene is TRBJ2-7, the V gene TRBV27; D is possibly TRBD2 (5 bases). CDR3 length: 14 amino acids. From germline, CDR1 is MNHEY and CDR2 SMNVEV (reference sequence). Trimming shortened V by 6 bases and J by 5 bases, and 17 bases separated the two germline ends. DNA for the CDR3: TGTGCCAGCAGACTGGACGGAGGCGGCGACGAGCAGTACTTC. Amino acid sequence: CASRLDGGGDEQYF.

This chain joins TRBV7-9 and TRBJ1-4; 7 positions agree with TRBD1. The germline V gene has CDR1 SEHNR and CDR2 FQNEAQ (reference sequence). J was trimmed by 13 bases and V by 4 bases; bases with no gene match: 6. The CDR3 is 12 residues long. CDR3 DNA: TGTGCCAGCAGCTCTTACGGGACAGCACTGTTTTTT. This gives the protein CASSSYGTALFF.

The chain links TRBV18 to TRBJ2-7; D is uncertain. The CDR3 is 12 amino acids. V lost 8 bases and J lost 5, with 13 bases in between. Germline values: CDR1 KGHSH, CDR2 LQKENI. CDR3 in amino acids: CASRGLTHEQYF. CDR3 nucleotides: TGTGCCAGCCGCGGTCTAACCCACGAGCAGTACTTC.

This chain uses TRBV9 with TRBJ2-2; D uncertain. Germline CDR1 and CDR2: SGDLS and YYNGEE. The CDR3 totals 16 residues. Trimming took 3 bases from V and 0 from J, leaving 12 bases between them. The DNA for the CDR3 is TGTGCCAGCAGCGCAGCTCGAGAATCGAACACCGGGGAGCTGTTTTTT. Translating gives CASSAARESNTGELFF. The whole variable domain, filled in from reference TRBV9 and TRBJ2-2, reads DSGVTQTPKHLITATGQRVTLRCSPRSGDLSVYWYQQSLDQGLQFLIQYYNGEERAKGNILERFSAQQFPDLHSELNLSSLELGDSALYFCASSAARESNTGELFFGEGSRLTVL.

CDR3 DNA: TGTGCCAGCAGCCACGGACGCGATGAGCAGTTCTTC. This codes for CASSHGRDEQFF. The V and J genes are TRBV4-2 and TRBJ2-1, with D uncertain. Trimming cost V 3 bases and J 8 bases, with 8 bases left between them. Germline lookup yields CDR1 LGHNA and CDR2 YNFKEQ. The CDR3 covers 12 residues.

V gene TRBV7-9 combines with J gene TRBJ2-7; no clear D gene. This CDR3 region has 13 residues. V dropped 5 bases and J dropped 4 bases, with 12 bases sitting between them. CDR1 is SEHNR and CDR2 is FQNEAQ in the germline V gene (reference sequence). CDR3 nucleotides: TGTGCCAGCAGCCCCAAGACTCGATACGAGCAGTACTTC. It specifies CASSPKTRYEQYF.

A single count supports this clonotype. This sequence joins TRBV7-9 and TRBJ1-2; 7 bases align to TRBD1. CDR1 is SEHNR and CDR2 is FQNEAQ in the germline V gene (reference sequence). Trimming took 0 bases from V and 4 from J; bases not matched to a gene: 5. The length of the CDR3 is 15 residues. The DNA of the CDR3 is TGTGCCAGCAGCTTAGCGCACCGGGACAGCTATGGCTACACCTTC. Amino acid sequence: CASSLAHRDSYGYTF.